These 25 T cell receptor beta chains came from one sample sequenced in a study of tumor and adjacent non-tumor tissue in lung cancer. Three rounds of nested PCR, following a modified ARM-PCR protocol, produced the TCRbeta library. TCRdb passed the multiplex PCR reads through MiXCR, listing each CDR3 protein once. The data show more than 120,000 distinct CDR3 sequences, around 60% seen once. The template was RNA from unsorted bulk tissue. Input material: lung tumor tissue. These receptors originate from a man aged 60-69 years with small cell lung cancer.

The V and J genes are TRBV4-1 and TRBJ1-1; D not certain. Looked up from germline, CDR1 is MGHRA and CDR2 is YSYEKL. The ends were cut back, 0 bases at V and 2 bases at J, with 7 bases in the middle. This CDR3 region has 14 residues. In nucleotides, the CDR3 is TGCGCCAGCAGCCAAGATCGAACTAACACTGAAGCTTTCTTT. As protein: CASSQDRTNTEAFF.

The chain has TRBV12-3 or TRBV12-4 and TRBJ2-1; a possible D gene is TRBD2 (5 bases). The V end was cut by 6 bases, the J end by 4 bases, with 22 bases between. The CDR3 extends over 17 amino acids. CDR3 sequence: CASSHGRVAAAYNEQFF. CDR3 coding DNA: TGTGCCAGCAGCCACGGAAGGGTCGCAGCGGCGTACAATGAGCAGTTCTTC.

With regard to this clonotype: One end of the junction is discordant with germline, which a read error may explain. J is TRBJ2-3 and V is TRBV20-1, with D unresolved. Looked up from germline, CDR1 is DFQATT and CDR2 is SNEGSKA (reference sequence). The CDR3 totals 15 residues. As DNA, the CDR3 is TGCAGTGGGGGTCGAGGCGTACCGGGCAAAGATACACAGTATTTT. Translated, it gives CSGGRGVPGKDTQYF.

In the case of this clonotype: A read error may account for a junction end that differs from germline. V gene TRBV11-2 combines with J gene TRBJ1-1; no definite D call. Germline V CDR1 and CDR2: SGHAT, FQNNGV. This CDR3 region has 13 residues. The CDR3 DNA reads TGTGCCAGCAGATTAGGCGGGTGGGCTGAAGCTTTCTTT. It translates to CASRLGGWAEAFF.

The CDR3 here is CASSEGEEGYEQYF. The CDR3 DNA follows: TGTGCCAGCAGTGAAGGAGAGGAGGGGTACGAGCAGTACTTC. The chain combines TRBV6-1 with TRBJ2-7, with a possible D match to TRBD2 (6 bases). Trimming stripped 1 base from V and 4 bases from J, with 11 bases between. The CDR3 spans 14 residues. CDR1 MNHNS and CDR2 SASEGT come from the germline V gene.

About this clonotype: A much more abundant neighbour one base away suggests this may be a read error. This chain uses TRBV6-1 with TRBJ1-1; D remains unclear. Germline CDR1 is MNHNS and CDR2 is SASEGT. The CDR3 length is 15 residues. This CDR3 is CAIQDGGVGRTEALF. For the CDR3, the DNA is TGTGCCATCCAGGACGGAGGCGTTGGGAGAACTGAAGCTCTCTTT.

At least ten counts were recorded for this clonotype. This sequence joins TRBV28 and TRBJ2-7; 9 bases match TRBD2. This CDR3 contains 18 residues. V dropped 8 bases and J dropped 3; count of bases not matched to a gene: 20. Germline V gene lookup returns CDR1 MDHEN and CDR2 SYDVKM. The CDR3 spells CASLSGGLTSRVGYEQYF. The DNA for the CDR3 is TGTGCCAGCTTAAGCGGGGGGTTGACTAGCAGGGTGGGCTACGAGCAGTACTTC.

This chain joins TRBV21-1 and TRBJ2-5; TRBD2, the D gene given by the table, was not confirmed from the DNA. TRBV21-1 is noted as a pseudogene. This CDR3 has 17 amino acids. CDR3 nucleotide sequence: TGTGCCAGCAGCAGATATATACGGACTGAATATCAAGAGACCCAGTACTTC. Protein product: CASSRYIRTEYQETQYF.

Details on this clonotype: An end of the junction does not agree with germline; a read error may underlie this. The V call is TRBV11-3, the J call TRBJ1-1; D gene ambiguous. CDR3 size: 12 residues. The germline V gene encodes CDR1 SGHNT and CDR2 YENEEA. The CDR3 loop is CASCLAYTEAIF. CDR3 nucleotides: TGTGCCAGCTGCTTAGCTTATACTGAAGCTATCTTT. The whole variable domain, filled in from reference TRBV11-3 and TRBJ1-1, reads EAGVVQSPRYKIIEKKQPVAFWCNPISGHNTLYWYLQNLGQGPELLIRYENEEAVDDSQLPKDRFSAERLKGVDSTLKIQPAELGDSAVYLCASCLAYTEAIFGQGTRLTVV.

About this clonotype: As the CDR3 is not closed by the conserved phenylalanine or tryptophan, this likely results from a read error. The chain uses TRBV11-1 and TRBJ2-1; D is unclear. The germline V gene encodes CDR1 SGHAT and CDR2 FQDESV (reference sequence). V gave up 5 bases and J gave up 9 bases, with 35 bases separating them. The CDR3 totals 20 residues. The CDR3 region has the DNA TGTGCCAGCAGCGCCACTCCCCTCTGGGTCCCATCCACAAGTATTGGTGAGCAGTTCATC. Encoded protein: CASSATPLWVPSTSIGEQFI.

The chain carries TRBV11-1 and TRBJ1-1; TRBD1 agrees at 8 bases. The CDR3 runs 13 residues. From germline, CDR1 is SGHAT and CDR2 FQDESV (reference sequence). V shed 9 bases and J 4 bases; nucleotides not matched to a gene: 7. The CDR3 coding sequence is TGTGCCAGGAGTCTGACAGGGGCCACTGAAGCTTTCTTT. Residues: CARSLTGATEAFF.

This clonotype appeared many times. The chain employs TRBV11-1 and TRBJ2-1; TRBD2 matches 7 bases. Germline-derived CDR1 and CDR2 are SGHAT and FQDESV (reference sequence). J was trimmed by 8 bases and V by 1 base; bases with no gene match: 2. This CDR3 has 13 residues. The CDR3 is CASSLVLAHEQFF. The CDR3 coding sequence is TGTGCCAGCAGCTTAGTACTAGCGCATGAGCAGTTCTTC.

Points on this clonotype: At one of its ends the junction is not consistent with the germline gene, which may arise from a read error. The V and J genes are TRBV29-1 and TRBJ2-3, with 8 bases identical to TRBD2. The CDR3 sequence is 16 residues long. CDR1 is SQVTM and CDR2 is ANQGSEA in the germline V gene. The CDR3 sequence: CSAEGSGSVSKDMQYF. CDR3 sequence (DNA): TGCAGCGCGGAAGGGAGCGGGAGCGTTAGCAAAGATATGCAGTATTTT.

Remarks on this clonotype: This is likely a read error, given that the CDR3 carries no conserved phenylalanine or tryptophan at its end. This rearrangement joins TRBV10-2 to TRBJ2-3; no definite D call. Germline assignment: CDR1 WSHSY and CDR2 SAAADI. The V end was cut by 4 bases, the J end by 0 bases, with 8 bases between. The CDR3 is 14 amino acids. The CDR3 sequence is CASSAFTSTDTQYS. Written as DNA, the CDR3 is TGCGCCAGCAGTGCGTTTACTAGCACAGATACGCAGTATTCT.

As for this clonotype: This is likely a read error, given that the CDR3 carries no conserved phenylalanine or tryptophan at its end. This chain joins TRBV11-3 and TRBJ2-3; 7 nucleotides line up with TRBD1. The length of the CDR3 is 17 residues. Germline V gene sequence: CDR1 SGHNT, CDR2 YENEEA. As DNA, the CDR3 is TGTACCAGCAGTGGGACAGAGAGCGGTTCCCCCACAGATACGCAGTATTAT. Translation gives CTSSGTESGSPTDTQYY.

Regarding this clonotype: Just one base apart from a much larger clone, this may be a read error. The gene calls are TRBV6-5 and TRBJ2-1; 7 nucleotides align to TRBD1. Germline CDR1 MNHEY, CDR2 SVGAGI. J was trimmed by 9 bases and V by 10 bases; bases with no gene match: 12. The CDR3 has 13 amino acids. The CDR3 reads CATSVTPGGEQFF. The CDR3 DNA is TGTGCCACTTCAGTGACTCCAGGGGGTGAGCAGTTCTTC.

This clonotype was counted at least ten times. This chain connects TRBV7-8 to TRBJ1-2; 10 bases match TRBD1. Trimming took 4 bases from V and 5 from J; bases not matched to a gene: 4. CDR1 and CDR2 (germline): SGHVS, FQNEAQ. This CDR3 region has 14 residues. In DNA form, the CDR3 reads TGTGCCAGCAGCTGGGACAGGGGCCTTTATGGCTACACCTTC. Translating gives CASSWDRGLYGYTF.

A remark on this clonotype: Germline is not matched at one junction end, which may reflect a read error. The chain couples TRBV20-1 to TRBJ2-1; 13 bases fit TRBD2. The V gene's germline CDR1 is DFQATT and CDR2 SNEGSKA (reference sequence). The CDR3 runs 15 residues. CDR3 loop: CSARTRLAGGNELFF. In nucleotides, the CDR3 is TGCAGTGCTAGGACCAGACTAGCGGGAGGTAATGAGCTGTTCTTC.

CDR3 amino acids: CASSLNPVAQPQHF. The CDR3 nucleotides are TGTGCCAGCAGTTTAAATCCCGTGGCTCAGCCCCAGCATTTT. The chain joins TRBV12-3 or TRBV12-4 to TRBJ1-5; D remains unclear. V was pared by 2 bases and J by 6 bases, with 11 bases between. The CDR3 runs 14 residues.

The table lists this clonotype with a few counts. A much larger clone differs by one base, so this may be a read error. The chain is built from TRBV5-1 and TRBJ1-2; 9 bases match TRBD1. CDR1 and CDR2 (germline): SGHRS, YFSETQ. The CDR3 is 13 residues long. The CDR3 sequence: CASSMGQGYGHTF. Here the CDR3 DNA reads TGCGCCAGCAGCATGGGACAGGGCTATGGCCACACCTTC.

The V call is TRBV7-6, the J call TRBJ2-1; D possibly matches TRBD1 or TRBD2 (5 bases each). The germline gives CDR1 SGHVS, CDR2 FNYEAQ. Trimming cost V 2 bases and J 15 bases, with 14 bases left between them. The CDR3 spans 12 residues. The CDR3 is CASSLFGEGRFF. The CDR3 coding sequence is TGTGCCAGCAGCTTATTTGGCGAGGGGCGGTTCTTC. The full variable domain, completed using reference TRBV7-6 and TRBJ2-1, is GAGVSQSPRYKVTKRGQDVALRCDPISGHVSLYWYRQALGQGPEFLTYFNYEAQQDKSGLPNDRFSAERPEGSISTLTIQRTEQRDSAMYRCASSLFGEGRFFGPGTRLTVL.

This clonotype was seen at least ten times. The rearrangement joins TRBV20-1 to TRBJ2-7, with TRBD2 matching over 10 bases. This CDR3 spans 13 amino acids. The germline gives CDR1 DFQATT, CDR2 SNEGSKA (reference sequence). V lost 5 bases to trimming and J lost 5 bases; unmatched junction nucleotides: 6. The CDR3 region has the DNA TGCAGTGCTCTCCCTAGCGGGAGTAACGAGCAGTACTTC. Translated, it gives CSALPSGSNEQYF.

The V gene is TRBV20-1, the J gene TRBJ2-5; D call uncertain. CDR1 is DFQATT and CDR2 is SNEGSKA in the germline V gene (reference sequence). The length of the CDR3 is 14 residues. The germline V and J ends were trimmed by 6 bases and 4 bases, with 18 bases remaining between them. CDR3 in amino acids: CSAPDWTGVETQYF. The CDR3, as DNA: TGCAGTGCACCCGACTGGACGGGCGTAGAGACCCAGTACTTC.

This clonotype has a single count. The junction differs from germline at one of its ends, possibly a read error. The CDR3 nucleotides read TGTGCCAACGGCCGGTCCTATGAAGGCTCTGTAAACACCATATATTTT. Encoded protein: CANGRSYEGSVNTIYF. The V call is TRBV11-2, the J call TRBJ1-3, with D hard to call. From germline, CDR1 is SGHAT and CDR2 FQNNGV. The length of the CDR3 is 16 residues.

On this clonotype itself: A much larger clone sits a single nucleotide away, making a read error possible. J is TRBJ2-6 and V is TRBV6-1, with D unclear. CDR1 is MNHNS and CDR2 is SASEGT in the germline V gene. V was trimmed by 10 bases and J by 0 bases, leaving 13 bases between them. The CDR3 sequence is 15 residues long. The CDR3 DNA follows: TGTGCCAACAGCCAGTACGTCTCTGGGGCCAACGTCCTGACTTTC. Translation: CANSQYVSGANVLTF.